Below are 27 T cell receptor beta chains sequenced from a single sample in a study of cytomegalovirus exposure and HLA in healthy donors (dated by TCRdb to about 2017). Library preparation used the immunoSEQ multiplex PCR assay. A mixture of 60 forward primers for TCR Vbeta segments and 13 reverse primers for TCR Jbeta segments was used in the multiplex PCR. TCRdb took over this immuneACCESS table, retaining in-frame rearrangements with V and J assigned. Such tables are incomplete; in checked studies, under half of the missing clones stem from an unresolved V gene, and the remainder is unexplained. The sample data list 180,000 or so clones, and more than 60% of these were observed just once. The ten top clones hold 2% to 2.5% of the sample. Specimen: PBMCs. Receptors were obtained from a human donor in good health.

This clone has only a few counts. The chain recombines TRBV5-1 with TRBJ2-3, with D maybe TRBD1 (6 bases). This CDR3 is 16 amino acids long. The V gene's germline CDR1 is SGHRS and CDR2 YFSETQ. Trimming stripped 2 bases from V and 2 bases from J, with 15 bases between. The CDR3 bases are TGCGCCAGCAGCTTAAGGGGTTTGGGGGCCACAGATACGCAGTATTTT. It yields the protein CASSLRGLGATDTQYF.

The chain employs TRBV5-1 and TRBJ2-5; tentatively, D is TRBD1 (6 bases). Germline-derived CDR1 and CDR2 are SGHRS and YFSETQ. The length of the CDR3 is 14 residues. V was cut by 0 bases and J by 0 bases, with 6 bases left in between. In DNA form, the CDR3 reads TGCGCCAGCAGCTTGGGACAGGACCAAGAGACCCAGTACTTC. Its protein is CASSLGQDQETQYF.

The V and J genes are TRBV18 and TRBJ1-2, with D perhaps TRBD1 (6 bases). Germline V gene sequence: CDR1 KGHSH, CDR2 LQKENI. Between the trimmed V and J ends, which lost 10 bases and 8 bases, there was a span of 23 bases. There are 14 residues in the CDR3. CDR3 sequence reads: CAILPPGGARGYTF. Here the CDR3 DNA reads TGTGCCATCCTACCCCCGGGGGGGGCTCGGGGCTACACCTTC.

The rearrangement links TRBV6-1 to TRBJ1-6; 7 bases are shared with TRBD1. V dropped 3 bases and J dropped 12; count of bases not matched to a gene: 8. CDR3 length: 14 amino acids. Germline-derived CDR1 and CDR2 are MNHNS and SASEGT. The CDR3 is CASSETPSGGPLHF. The CDR3 DNA sequence: TGTGCCAGCAGTGAGACTCCTTCAGGGGGACCCCTCCACTTT.

This rearrangement joins TRBV7-8 to TRBJ1-4; weak D call: TRBD1 (6 bases). CDR3 length: 15 amino acids. V lost 5 bases, J lost 3 bases, and 13 bases lay in between. The germline gives CDR1 SGHVS, CDR2 FQNEAQ. The CDR3 coding sequence is TGTGCCAGCAGCCGAGGGGCAGGGGCTAATGAAAAACTGTTTTTT. This gives the protein CASSRGAGANEKLFF.

The chain uses TRBV2 and TRBJ2-5, with a possible D match to TRBD1 (5 bases). Trimming removed 4 bases at V and 0 bases at J, with 9 bases between. The V gene's germline CDR1 is SNHLY and CDR2 FYNNEI. The CDR3 loop spans 14 amino acids. CDR3 in amino acids: CASSARQYQETQYF. The CDR3 DNA reads TGTGCCAGCAGTGCGAGACAGTACCAAGAGACCCAGTACTTC.

The gene calls are TRBV6-1 and TRBJ1-2, with TRBD1 as a possible D gene (5 bases). V lost 6 bases to trimming and J lost 8 bases, with 16 bases between them. CDR1 MNHNS and CDR2 SASEGT come from the germline V gene. This CDR3 comprises 13 residues. The CDR3 region is CASSPGPSGGYTF. DNA of the CDR3: TGTGCCAGCAGCCCGGGACCCAGCGGGGGCTACACCTTC.

This clone was observed a handful of times. The V gene is TRBV6-1, the J gene TRBJ2-7; no clear D. V was cut by 4 bases and J by 3 bases, with 10 bases left in between. From germline, CDR1 is MNHNS and CDR2 SASEGT. This CDR3 has 13 residues. CDR3 sequence (DNA): TGTGCCAGCAGTGTGGGCAGTTTCTACGAGCAGTACTTC. Residues: CASSVGSFYEQYF.

The rearrangement uses TRBV5-4 and TRBJ1-1, with TRBD1 as a possible D gene (6 bases). The germline V gene has CDR1 SGHNT and CDR2 YYREEE (reference sequence). Deletions cut 4 bases from V and 10 bases from J, with 23 bases between. The CDR3 sequence is 15 residues long. In nucleotides, the CDR3 is TGTGCCAGCAGCCAAATCGGACAGCAACACAGTGGAGCTTTCTTT. Its translation is CASSQIGQQHSGAFF.

A few counts support this clone. The chain uses TRBV9 and TRBJ1-1; D is unresolved. This CDR3 has 14 amino acids. V dropped 0 bases and J dropped 0 bases, with 6 bases sitting between them. Germline V gene sequence: CDR1 SGDLS, CDR2 YYNGEE. CDR3 DNA: TGTGCCAGCAGCGTAGATTCAATGAACACTGAAGCTTTCTTT. Protein: CASSVDSMNTEAFF.

The V and J genes are TRBV19 and TRBJ2-1; TRBD1 agrees at 9 bases. Germline CDR1 is LNHDA and CDR2 is SQIVND (reference sequence). V lost 1 base to trimming and J lost 15 bases; unmatched junction nucleotides: 7. The CDR3 extends over 13 amino acids. Here the CDR3 DNA reads TGTGCCAGTAGTATAGGACGGGACAGGGATAGGTTCTTC. Its protein product is CASSIGRDRDRFF.

This clone was recorded only once. The chain is built from TRBV5-6 and TRBJ1-1; TRBD1 matches at 8 bases. CDR1 and CDR2 from the germline V gene are SGHDT and YYEEEE. The CDR3 runs to 14 residues. V trimming: 5 bases; J trimming: 5 bases; junction bases outside the gene matches: 8. CDR3: CASSFPGGDTEAFF. CDR3 sequence (DNA): TGTGCCAGCAGTTTCCCAGGGGGCGATACTGAAGCTTTCTTT. The full variable domain, in which reference TRBV5-6 and TRBJ1-1 provide the parts outside the CDR3, is DAGVTQSPTHLIKTRGQQVTLRCSPKSGHDTVSWYQQALGQGPQFIFQYYEEEERQRGNFPDRFSGHQFPNYSSELNVNALLLGDSALYLCASSFPGGDTEAFFGQGTRLTVV.

The chain combines TRBV5-1 with TRBJ1-2; 12 nucleotides match TRBD1. This CDR3 is built from 15 residues. The V segment lost 0 bases and the J segment 8 bases; nucleotides outside the gene matches: 5. In germline, CDR1 is SGHRS, CDR2 YFSETQ. CDR3 in amino acids: CASSLEGQGAQGYTF. CDR3 DNA: TGCGCCAGCAGCTTGGAGGGACAGGGGGCGCAGGGCTACACCTTC.

The J gene is TRBJ2-7, the V gene TRBV27; 9 bases match TRBD1. Germline V gene data show CDR1 as MNHEY and CDR2 as SMNVEV (reference sequence). This CDR3 has 15 amino acids. The ends lost 4 bases at V and 7 bases at J; junction bases unmatched: 11. The CDR3 sequence is CASSSPTGQGIEQYF. The CDR3, as DNA: TGTGCCAGCAGTTCCCCCACAGGACAGGGGATTGAGCAGTACTTC.

V is TRBV4-1 and J is TRBJ2-7; D is unclear. CDR1 is MGHRA and CDR2 is YSYEKL in the germline V gene. With 5 bases removed from V and 3 bases from J, the gap between germline ends came to 5 bases. This CDR3 has 11 amino acids. The CDR3 region is CASSDNYEQYF. In DNA, the CDR3 is TGCGCCAGCAGCGACAACTACGAGCAGTACTTC.

The table lists this clone with a count of one. The chain links TRBV9 to TRBJ1-3; D is ambiguous. There are 15 residues in the CDR3. Trimming shortened V by 4 bases and J by 2 bases, and 13 bases separated the two germline ends. CDR1 is SGDLS and CDR2 is YYNGEE in the germline V gene. The chain's CDR3 is CASSNLREAGNTIYF. CDR3 nucleotides: TGTGCCAGCAGCAACTTAAGGGAGGCTGGAAACACCATATATTTT. The entire variable domain, with the rest obtained from reference TRBV9 and TRBJ1-3, is as follows: DSGVTQTPKHLITATGQRVTLRCSPRSGDLSVYWYQQSLDQGLQFLIQYYNGEERAKGNILERFSAQQFPDLHSELNLSSLELGDSALYFCASSNLREAGNTIYFGEGSWLTVV.

The V and J genes are TRBV19 and TRBJ1-1; tentatively, D is TRBD1 (5 bases). Trimming pared 10 bases from V and 4 bases from J, leaving 10 bases between. Germline V gives CDR1 LNHDA, CDR2 SQIVND (reference sequence). CDR3 length: 11 amino acids. CDR3 coding DNA: TGTGCCACCACGGGGGGCACTGAAGCTTTCTTT. The encoded protein is CATTGGTEAFF.

The J gene is TRBJ2-5, the V gene TRBV5-1, with 10 bases matching TRBD2. Per germline, CDR1 SGHRS and CDR2 YFSETQ. CDR3 length: 15 amino acids. Trimming took 0 bases from V and 4 from J; bases not matched to a gene: 3. The CDR3 spells CASSLGSGGAETQYF. Written as DNA, the CDR3 is TGCGCCAGCAGCTTGGGGAGCGGGGGGGCAGAGACCCAGTACTTC.

The CDR3 reads CAWYPDTMNTEAFF. CDR3 coding DNA: TGTGCCTGGTATCCTGATACTATGAACACTGAAGCTTTCTTT. The chain joins TRBV30 to TRBJ1-1, with unresolved D. CDR3 length: 14 residues. Germline loops: CDR1 GTSNPN, CDR2 SVGIG (reference sequence). V shed 5 bases and J shed 0 bases, with 13 bases lying between them.

V gene TRBV5-1 combines with J gene TRBJ1-4; 8 nucleotides align to TRBD1. This CDR3 spans 15 amino acids. The J segment lost 5 bases and the V segment lost 0 bases, leaving 3 bases of the junction unmatched. CDR1 SGHRS and CDR2 YFSETQ come from the germline V gene. The CDR3, as DNA: TGCGCCAGCAGCTTGGACGGGACAGGAAATGAAAAACTGTTTTTT. It translates to CASSLDGTGNEKLFF.

The gene calls are TRBV29-1 and TRBJ1-5, with D tentatively TRBD1 (5 bases). The CDR3 runs 12 residues. V was clipped by 6 bases and J by 3 bases, with 9 bases between them. The germline gives CDR1 SQVTM, CDR2 ANQGSEA. The CDR3 nucleotides are TGCAGCGTCCGACAGCCCAATCAGCCCCAGCATTTT. It yields the protein CSVRQPNQPQHF.

This chain links TRBV6-5 with TRBJ1-2; D is perhaps TRBD1 (6 bases). CDR1 MNHEY and CDR2 SVGAGI come from the germline V gene. V was pared by 4 bases and J by 2 bases, with 17 bases between. The length of the CDR3 is 16 residues. This CDR3 reads CASSSLRGGKNYGYTF. For the CDR3, the DNA is TGTGCCAGCAGTTCCCTTAGGGGGGGGAAAAACTATGGCTACACCTTC.

This chain links TRBV7-3 with TRBJ2-7, with D unresolved. This CDR3 is 15 amino acids long. Germline loops: CDR1 SGHTA, CDR2 FQGTGA. The ends were cut back, 2 bases at V and 0 bases at J, with 11 bases in the middle. In nucleotides, the CDR3 is TGTGCCAGCAGCTTACAGGCATCCAGCTCCTACGAGCAGTACTTC. Translating gives CASSLQASSSYEQYF. Full variable domain (missing parts from reference TRBV7-3 and TRBJ2-7): GAGVSQTPSNKVTEKGKYVELRCDPISGHTALYWYRQSLGQGPEFLIYFQGTGAADDSGLPNDRFFAVRPEGSVSTLKIQRTERGDSAVYLCASSLQASSSYEQYFGPGTRLTVT.

The DNA for the CDR3 is TGTGCCAGCAGCCTAGGGGGACAGGGAAGATCCGGGGAGCTGTTTTTT. Translating it yields CASSLGGQGRSGELFF. The rearrangement joins TRBV9 to TRBJ2-2; 9 nucleotides align to TRBD1. Germline V gives CDR1 SGDLS, CDR2 YYNGEE. CDR3 length: 16 amino acids. J gave up 6 bases and V 4 bases, and 10 bases lay outside the gene matches.

The V and J genes are TRBV10-1 and TRBJ2-2, with TRBD1 identical over 9 bases. CDR1 is WNHNN and CDR2 is SYGVQD in the germline V gene (reference sequence). The CDR3 contains 15 residues. Germline trimming cut 4 bases from V and 1 base from J; bases unmatched to any gene: 1. The CDR3 DNA is TGCGCCAGCAGTGGGGGACAGGGGAACACCGGGGAGCTGTTTTTT. Its protein is CASSGGQGNTGELFF.

The chain recombines TRBV4-2 with TRBJ1-5, with D unclear. Germline V lookup: CDR1 LGHNA, CDR2 YNFKEQ. The length of the CDR3 is 16 residues. V lost 0 bases and J lost 2, with 11 bases in between. CDR3 bases: TGTGCCAGCAGCCAAGACTGGGCGCGAGGCAATCAGCCCCAGCATTTT. Amino acid sequence: CASSQDWARGNQPQHF.

The genes are TRBV7-9 and TRBJ1-5, with 7 bases that match TRBD1. With V trimmed by 0 bases and J by 2 bases, 1 base remained unmatched. CDR3 size: 15 residues. CDR1 and CDR2 (germline): SEHNR, FQNEAQ (reference sequence). CDR3 coding DNA: TGTGCCAGCAGCTTAGCCACAGGGGGCAATCAGCCCCAGCATTTT. It encodes CASSLATGGNQPQHF.